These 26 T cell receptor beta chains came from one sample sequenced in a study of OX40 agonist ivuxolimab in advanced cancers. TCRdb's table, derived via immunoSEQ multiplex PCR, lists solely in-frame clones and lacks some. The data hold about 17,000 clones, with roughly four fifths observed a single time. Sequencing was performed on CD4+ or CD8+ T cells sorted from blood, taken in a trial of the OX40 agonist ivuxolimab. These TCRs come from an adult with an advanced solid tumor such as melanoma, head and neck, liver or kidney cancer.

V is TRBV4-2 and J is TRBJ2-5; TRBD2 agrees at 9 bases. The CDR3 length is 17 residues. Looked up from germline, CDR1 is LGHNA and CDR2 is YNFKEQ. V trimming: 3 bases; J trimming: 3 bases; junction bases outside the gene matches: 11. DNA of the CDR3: TGTGCCAGCAGCCATAGAGGCGGGAGGGCCTCGGAAGAGACCCAGTACTTC. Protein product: CASSHRGGRASEETQYF.

CDR3 region: CASSPQGVANYGYTF. The CDR3, as DNA: TGCGCCAGCAGCCCTCAGGGGGTAGCTAACTATGGCTACACCTTC. The V gene is TRBV5-1, the J gene TRBJ1-2, with 7 bases aligning to TRBD1. CDR3 length: 15 residues. Germline trimming cut 4 bases from V and 0 bases from J; bases unmatched to any gene: 6. Germline CDR1 SGHRS, CDR2 YFSETQ.

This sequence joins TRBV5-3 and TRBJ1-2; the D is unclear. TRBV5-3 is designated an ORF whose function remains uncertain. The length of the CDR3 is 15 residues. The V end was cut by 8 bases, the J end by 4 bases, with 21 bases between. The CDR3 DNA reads TGTGCCAGCAACCTGCTTCCACGAAAGACCTATGGCTACACCTTC. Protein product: CASNLLPRKTYGYTF.

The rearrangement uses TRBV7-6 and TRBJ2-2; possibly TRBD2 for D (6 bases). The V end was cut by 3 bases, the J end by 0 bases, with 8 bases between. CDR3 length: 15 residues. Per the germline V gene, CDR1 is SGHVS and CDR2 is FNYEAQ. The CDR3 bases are TGTGCCAGCAGCTTGCGGGACGCGAACACCGGGGAGCTGTTTTTT. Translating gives CASSLRDANTGELFF.

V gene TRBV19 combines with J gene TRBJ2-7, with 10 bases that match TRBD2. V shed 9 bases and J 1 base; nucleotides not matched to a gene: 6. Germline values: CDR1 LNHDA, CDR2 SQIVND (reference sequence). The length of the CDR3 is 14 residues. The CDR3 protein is CASAGTSASYEQYF. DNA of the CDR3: TGTGCCAGCGCGGGGACTAGCGCATCCTACGAGCAGTACTTC.

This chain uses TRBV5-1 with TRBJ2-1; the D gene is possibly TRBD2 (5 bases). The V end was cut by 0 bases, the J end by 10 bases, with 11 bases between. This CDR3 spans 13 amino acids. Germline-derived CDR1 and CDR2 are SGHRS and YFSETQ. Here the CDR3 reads CASSLGGVGEQFF. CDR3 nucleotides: TGCGCCAGCAGCTTGGGGGGAGTAGGGGAGCAGTTCTTC.

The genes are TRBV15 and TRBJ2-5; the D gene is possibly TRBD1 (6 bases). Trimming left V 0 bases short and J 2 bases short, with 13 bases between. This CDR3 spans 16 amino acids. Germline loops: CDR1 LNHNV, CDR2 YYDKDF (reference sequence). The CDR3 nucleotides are TGTGCCACCAGCAGAGATCAGGCAGGGGTTCAAGAGACCCAGTACTTC. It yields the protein CATSRDQAGVQETQYF.

In DNA, the CDR3 is TGTGCCAGCAGCTACAATATGAGAGAGACCCAGTACTTC. It codes for CASSYNMRETQYF. V usage is TRBV7-2 and J usage is TRBJ2-5; D is undetermined. V was trimmed by 4 bases and J by 4 bases, leaving 10 bases between them. Germline V gives CDR1 SGHTA, CDR2 FQGNSA. The CDR3 covers 13 residues.

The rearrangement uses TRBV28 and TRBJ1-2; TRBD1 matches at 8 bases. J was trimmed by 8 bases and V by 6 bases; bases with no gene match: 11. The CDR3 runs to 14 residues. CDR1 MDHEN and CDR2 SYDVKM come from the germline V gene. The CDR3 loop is CASSPPSRGQGYTF. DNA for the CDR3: TGTGCCAGCAGCCCTCCCTCCAGGGGGCAGGGCTACACCTTC.

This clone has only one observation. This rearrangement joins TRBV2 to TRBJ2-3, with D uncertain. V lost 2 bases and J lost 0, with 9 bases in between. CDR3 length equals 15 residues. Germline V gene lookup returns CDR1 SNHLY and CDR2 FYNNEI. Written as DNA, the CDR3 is TGTGCCAGCAGTGAATCTACCATTAGCACAGATACGCAGTATTTT. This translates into CASSESTISTDTQYF.

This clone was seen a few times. CDR3 DNA: TGTGCCAGCTCACCAGTCCAGGGGCGCTATGGCTACACCTTC. It codes for CASSPVQGRYGYTF. V and J are TRBV18 and TRBJ1-2; tentative D call: TRBD1 (6 bases). From germline, CDR1 is KGHSH and CDR2 LQKENI. This CDR3 has 14 amino acids. Trimming left V 2 bases short and J 4 bases short, with 11 bases between. Using reference TRBV18 and TRBJ1-2 for the parts outside the CDR3, the full variable domain is NAGVMQNPRHLVRRRGQEARLRCSPMKGHSHVYWYRQLPEEGLKFMVYLQKENIIDESGMPKERFSAEFPKEGPSILRIQQVVRGDSAAYFCASSPVQGRYGYTFGSGTRLTVV.

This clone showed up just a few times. In DNA form, the CDR3 reads TGTGCCAGTAGTATGTTTAACTCCGGGGAGCTGTTTTTT. Its protein is CASSMFNSGELFF. The J gene is TRBJ2-2, the V gene TRBV19; D uncertain. V shed 3 bases and J shed 6 bases, with 8 bases lying between them. This CDR3 spans 13 amino acids. Germline values: CDR1 LNHDA, CDR2 SQIVND (reference sequence).

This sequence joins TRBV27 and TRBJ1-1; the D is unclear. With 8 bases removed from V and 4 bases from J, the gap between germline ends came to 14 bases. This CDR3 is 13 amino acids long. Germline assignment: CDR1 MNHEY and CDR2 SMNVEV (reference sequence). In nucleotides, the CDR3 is TGTGCCAGCGGTCCCATTCGTGGCACTGAAGCTTTCTTT. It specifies CASGPIRGTEAFF.

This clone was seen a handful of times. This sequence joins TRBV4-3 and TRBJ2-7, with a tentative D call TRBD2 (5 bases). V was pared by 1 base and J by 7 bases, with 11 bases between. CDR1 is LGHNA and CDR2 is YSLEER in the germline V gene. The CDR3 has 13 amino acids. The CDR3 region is CASSQGGPGEQYF. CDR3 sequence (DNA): TGCGCCAGCAGCCAAGGAGGCCCGGGGGAGCAGTACTTC.

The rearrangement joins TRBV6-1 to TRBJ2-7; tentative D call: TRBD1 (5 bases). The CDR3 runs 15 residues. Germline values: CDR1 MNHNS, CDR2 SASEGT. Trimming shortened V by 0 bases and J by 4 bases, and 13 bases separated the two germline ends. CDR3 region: CASSEAWAGWYEQYF. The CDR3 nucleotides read TGTGCCAGCAGTGAAGCATGGGCAGGGTGGTACGAGCAGTACTTC.

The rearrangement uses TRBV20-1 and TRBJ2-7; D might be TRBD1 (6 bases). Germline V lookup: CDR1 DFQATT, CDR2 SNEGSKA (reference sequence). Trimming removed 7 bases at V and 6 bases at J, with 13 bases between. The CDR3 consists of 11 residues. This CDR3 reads CSGGWGREQYF. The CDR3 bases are TGCAGTGGAGGTTGGGGGCGCGAGCAGTACTTC.

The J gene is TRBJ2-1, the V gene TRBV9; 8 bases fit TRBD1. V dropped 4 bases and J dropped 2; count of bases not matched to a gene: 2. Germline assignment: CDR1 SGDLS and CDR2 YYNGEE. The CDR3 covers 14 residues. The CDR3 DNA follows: TGTGCCAGCAGCCCACAGGGGGCCTACAATGAGCAGTTCTTC. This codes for CASSPQGAYNEQFF. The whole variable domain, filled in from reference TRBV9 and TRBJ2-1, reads DSGVTQTPKHLITATGQRVTLRCSPRSGDLSVYWYQQSLDQGLQFLIQYYNGEERAKGNILERFSAQQFPDLHSELNLSSLELGDSALYFCASSPQGAYNEQFFGPGTRLTVL.

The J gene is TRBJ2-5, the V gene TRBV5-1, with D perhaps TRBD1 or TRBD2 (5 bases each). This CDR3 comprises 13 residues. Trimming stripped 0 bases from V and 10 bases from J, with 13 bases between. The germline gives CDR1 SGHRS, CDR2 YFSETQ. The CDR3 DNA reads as TGCGCCAGCAGCTTGGCGAGGGGATTTGACCAGTACTTC. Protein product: CASSLARGFDQYF.

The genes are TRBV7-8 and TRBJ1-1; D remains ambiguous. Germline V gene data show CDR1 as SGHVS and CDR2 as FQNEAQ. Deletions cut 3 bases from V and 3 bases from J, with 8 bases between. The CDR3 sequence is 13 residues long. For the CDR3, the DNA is TGTGCCAGCAGCTTTATAGGGTACACTGAAGCTTTCTTT. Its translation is CASSFIGYTEAFF.

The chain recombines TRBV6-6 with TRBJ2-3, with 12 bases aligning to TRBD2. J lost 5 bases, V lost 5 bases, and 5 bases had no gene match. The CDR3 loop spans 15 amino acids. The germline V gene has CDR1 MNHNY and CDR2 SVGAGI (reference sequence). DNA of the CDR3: TGTGCCAGCAGTCGACTAGCGGGAGACAGAGATACGCAGTATTTT. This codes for CASSRLAGDRDTQYF.

CDR3 nucleotides: TGTGCCAGCTCGCAGTCCCCATCTGCAGAAGAGACCCAGTACTTC. Translation: CASSQSPSAEETQYF. The J gene is TRBJ2-5, the V gene TRBV9; D gene uncertain. The CDR3 is made up of 15 amino acids. V was shortened by 7 bases and J by 3 bases, with 19 bases between the two germline ends. Looked up from germline, CDR1 is SGDLS and CDR2 is YYNGEE.

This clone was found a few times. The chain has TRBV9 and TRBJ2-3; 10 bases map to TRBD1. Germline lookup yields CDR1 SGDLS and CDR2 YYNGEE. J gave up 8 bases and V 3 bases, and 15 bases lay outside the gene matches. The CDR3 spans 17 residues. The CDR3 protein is CASSAMPGTGARATQYF. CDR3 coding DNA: TGTGCCAGCAGCGCCATGCCCGGGACAGGGGCCCGCGCTACGCAGTATTTT.

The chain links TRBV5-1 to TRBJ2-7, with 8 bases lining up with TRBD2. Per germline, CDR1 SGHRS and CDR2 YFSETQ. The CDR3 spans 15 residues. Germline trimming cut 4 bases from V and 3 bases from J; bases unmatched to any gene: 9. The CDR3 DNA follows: TGCGCCAGCAGCCTCGCGGGGGGACGGGGCTACGAGCAGTACTTC. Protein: CASSLAGGRGYEQYF.

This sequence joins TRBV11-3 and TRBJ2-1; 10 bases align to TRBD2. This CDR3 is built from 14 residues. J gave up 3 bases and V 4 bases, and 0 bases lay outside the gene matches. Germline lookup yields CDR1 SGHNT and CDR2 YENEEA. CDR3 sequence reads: CASSSSGSYNEQFF. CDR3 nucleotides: TGTGCCAGCAGCTCTAGCGGGAGCTACAATGAGCAGTTCTTC.

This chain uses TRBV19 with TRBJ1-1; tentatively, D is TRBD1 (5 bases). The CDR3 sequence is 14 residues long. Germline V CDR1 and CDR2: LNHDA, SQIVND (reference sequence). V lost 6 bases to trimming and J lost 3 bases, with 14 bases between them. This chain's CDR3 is CASRSDWGDTEAFF. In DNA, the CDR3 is TGTGCCAGTAGATCTGACTGGGGGGACACTGAAGCTTTCTTT.

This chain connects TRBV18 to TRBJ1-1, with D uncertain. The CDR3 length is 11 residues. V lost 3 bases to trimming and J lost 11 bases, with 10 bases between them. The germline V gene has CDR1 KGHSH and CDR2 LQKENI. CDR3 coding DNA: TGTGCCAGCTCACCCAAAGTCGGGGCTTTCTTT. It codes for CASSPKVGAFF.